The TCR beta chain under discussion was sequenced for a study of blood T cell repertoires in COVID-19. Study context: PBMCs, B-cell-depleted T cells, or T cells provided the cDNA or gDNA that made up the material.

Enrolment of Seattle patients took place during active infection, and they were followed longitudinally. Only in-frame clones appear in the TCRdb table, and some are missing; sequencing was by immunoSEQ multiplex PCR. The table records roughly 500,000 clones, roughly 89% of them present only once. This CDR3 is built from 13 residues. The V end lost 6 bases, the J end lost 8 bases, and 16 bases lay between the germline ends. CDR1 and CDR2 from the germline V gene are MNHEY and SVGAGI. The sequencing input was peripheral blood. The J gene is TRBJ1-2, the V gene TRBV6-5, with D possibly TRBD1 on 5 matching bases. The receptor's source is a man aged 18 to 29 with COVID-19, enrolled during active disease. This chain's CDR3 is CASSFQGLWGYTF. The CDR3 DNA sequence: TGTGCCAGCAGCTTCCAGGGCCTTTGGGGCTACACCTTC.